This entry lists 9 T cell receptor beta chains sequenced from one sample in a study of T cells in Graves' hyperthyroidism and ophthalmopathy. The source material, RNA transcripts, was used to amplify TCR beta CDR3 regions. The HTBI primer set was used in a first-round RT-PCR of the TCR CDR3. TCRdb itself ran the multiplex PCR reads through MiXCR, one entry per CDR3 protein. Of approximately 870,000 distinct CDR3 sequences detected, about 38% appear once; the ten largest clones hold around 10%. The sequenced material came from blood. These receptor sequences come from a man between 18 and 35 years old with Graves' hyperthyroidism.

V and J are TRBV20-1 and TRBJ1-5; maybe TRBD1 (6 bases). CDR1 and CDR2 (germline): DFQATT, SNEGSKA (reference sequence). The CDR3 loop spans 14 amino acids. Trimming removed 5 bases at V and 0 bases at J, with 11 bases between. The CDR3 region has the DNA TGCAGTGCTGCAGGGGATTATAGCAATCAGCCCCAGCATTTT. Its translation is CSAAGDYSNQPQHF.

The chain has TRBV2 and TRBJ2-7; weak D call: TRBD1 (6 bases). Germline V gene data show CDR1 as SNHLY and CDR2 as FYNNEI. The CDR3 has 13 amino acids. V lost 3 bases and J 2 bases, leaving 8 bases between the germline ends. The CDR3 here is CASSDDRTYEQYF. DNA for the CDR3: TGTGCCAGCAGTGATGACAGGACCTACGAGCAGTACTTC.

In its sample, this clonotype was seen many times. The CDR3 region is CSVAMDSNQPQHF. CDR3 nucleotides: TGCAGCGTTGCTATGGATAGCAATCAGCCCCAGCATTTT. V is TRBV29-1 and J is TRBJ1-5, with D hard to call. This CDR3 has 13 residues. V was shortened by 4 bases and J by 0 bases, with 7 bases between the two germline ends. CDR1 is SQVTM and CDR2 is ANQGSEA in the germline V gene.

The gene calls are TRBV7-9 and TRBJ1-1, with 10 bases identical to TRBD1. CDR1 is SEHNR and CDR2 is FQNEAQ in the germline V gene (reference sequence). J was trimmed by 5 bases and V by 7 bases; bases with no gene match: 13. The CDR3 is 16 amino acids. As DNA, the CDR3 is TGTGCCAGCAACCAAGGCAAGACAGGGGGCGAAACTGAAGCTTTCTTT. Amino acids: CASNQGKTGGETEAFF.

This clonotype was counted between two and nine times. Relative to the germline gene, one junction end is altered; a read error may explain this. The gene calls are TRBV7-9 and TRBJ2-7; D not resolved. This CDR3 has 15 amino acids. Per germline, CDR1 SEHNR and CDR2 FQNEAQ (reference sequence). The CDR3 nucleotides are TGCGCCAGCAGCCAAGATCGCAACAGCCCCTACGAGCAGTACTTC. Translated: CASSQDRNSPYEQYF.

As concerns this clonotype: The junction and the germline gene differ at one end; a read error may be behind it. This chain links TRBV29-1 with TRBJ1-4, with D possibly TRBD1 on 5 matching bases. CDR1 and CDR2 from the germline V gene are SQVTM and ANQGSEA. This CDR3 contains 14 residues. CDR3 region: CAWSVSAGQEKLFF. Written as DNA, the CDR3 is TGTGCCTGGAGTGTATCGGCAGGGCAGGAAAAACTGTTTTTT.

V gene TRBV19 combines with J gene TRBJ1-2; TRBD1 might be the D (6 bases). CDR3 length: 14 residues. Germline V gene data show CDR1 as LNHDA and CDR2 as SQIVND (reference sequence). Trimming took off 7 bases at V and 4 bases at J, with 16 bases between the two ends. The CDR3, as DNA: TGTGCCAGTACCGAGTCGGGGGGGCCCTATGGCTACACCTTC. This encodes CASTESGGPYGYTF.

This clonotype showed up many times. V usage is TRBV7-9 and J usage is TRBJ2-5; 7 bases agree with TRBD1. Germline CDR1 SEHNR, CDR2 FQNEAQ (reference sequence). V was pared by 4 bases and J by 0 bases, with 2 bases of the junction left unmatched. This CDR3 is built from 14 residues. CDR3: CASSWGQNQETQYF. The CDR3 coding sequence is TGTGCCAGCAGCTGGGGACAGAACCAAGAGACCCAGTACTTC. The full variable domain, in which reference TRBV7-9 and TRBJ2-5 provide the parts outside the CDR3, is DTGVSQNPRHKITKRGQNVTFRCDPISEHNRLYWYRQTLGQGPEFLTYFQNEAQLEKSRLLSDRFSAERPKGSFSTLEIQRTEQGDSAMYLCASSWGQNQETQYFGPGTRLLVL.

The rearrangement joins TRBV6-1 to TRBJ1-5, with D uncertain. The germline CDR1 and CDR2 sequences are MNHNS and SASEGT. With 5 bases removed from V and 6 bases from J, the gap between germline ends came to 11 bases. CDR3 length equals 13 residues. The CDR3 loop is CASSLGRPQPQHF. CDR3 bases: TGTGCCAGCAGTCTCGGAAGGCCTCAGCCCCAGCATTTT.